The present TCR beta chain was sequenced within a study of cytomegalovirus exposure and HLA in healthy donors. Whole-study results and caveats: Some segments of the V type, notably TRBV6-2 and TRBV6-3, were excluded as indistinguishable. Follow-up analysis seemed to connect common viral pathogens with several of the most significant clusters identified. HLA alleles showed associations with some 15,000 TCR beta sequences in a later analysis, at a 0.05 false discovery rate.

Worth noting for this clone: Its antigen is currently unknown.

The PCR made use of 60 Vbeta and 13 Jbeta primers. The method was immunoSEQ multiplex PCR; TCRdb's version includes in-frame clones alone and lacks a portion of them. The table shows roughly 100,000 clones, with around 60% occurring only once. The CDR3 length is 14 residues. Per the germline V gene, CDR1 is SNHLY and CDR2 is FYNNEI. V shed 8 bases and J 4 bases; nucleotides not matched to a gene: 9. The receptor was isolated from a woman between 50 and 59 years old in good health and CMV-seronegative. V is TRBV2 and J is TRBJ2-7, with TRBD1 identical over 9 bases. The sample comprised PBMCs. DNA for the CDR3: TGTGCCAGCGTCTCCGGGACAGGGAGTTACGAGCAGTACTTC. Translated, it gives CASVSGTGSYEQYF.